This TCR beta chain stems from a study of T cells in Graves' hyperthyroidism and ophthalmopathy. Broader study findings: Blood also showed most of the thyroid clonotypes that were expanded above 0.001.

10 ml fresh peripheral blood yielded the PBMCs. The TCR beta CDR3 regions underwent amplification using RNA transcripts as the source. Initially, a first-round RT-PCR of the TCR CDR3 employed the HTBI primer set. TCRdb itself ran the multiplex PCR reads through MiXCR, one entry per CDR3 protein. The sample contains some 740,000 distinct CDR3 sequences, 14% of which appear only once. This clonotype appeared many times. Its target is not known. The receptor comes from a woman aged 18-29 years with Graves' hyperthyroidism. Specimen: blood.

The CDR3 DNA follows: TGCAGCGCTTCGACGGGTGCTGGGAATGAGCAGTTCTTC. It is translated as CSASTGAGNEQFF. The rearrangement links TRBV20-1 to TRBJ2-1; D is undetermined. The CDR3 totals 13 residues. CDR1 is DFQATT and CDR2 is SNEGSKA in the germline V gene (reference sequence).